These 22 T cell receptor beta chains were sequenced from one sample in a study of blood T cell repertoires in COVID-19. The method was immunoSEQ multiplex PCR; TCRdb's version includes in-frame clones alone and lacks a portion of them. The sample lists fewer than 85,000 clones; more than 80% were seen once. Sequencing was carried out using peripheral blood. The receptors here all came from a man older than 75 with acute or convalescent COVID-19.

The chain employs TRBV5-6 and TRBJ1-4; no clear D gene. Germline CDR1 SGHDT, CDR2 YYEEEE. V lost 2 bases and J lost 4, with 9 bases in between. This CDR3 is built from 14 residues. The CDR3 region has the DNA TGTGCCAGCAGCTTACGCGAGGGTAATGAAAAACTGTTTTTT. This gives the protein CASSLREGNEKLFF.

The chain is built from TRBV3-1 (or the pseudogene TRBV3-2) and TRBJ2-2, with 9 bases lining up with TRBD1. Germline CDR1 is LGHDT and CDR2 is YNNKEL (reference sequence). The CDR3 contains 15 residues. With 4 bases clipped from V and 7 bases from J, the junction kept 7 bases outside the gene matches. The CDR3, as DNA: TGTGCCAGCAGCCTACGGACAGGGGCGGGCGGGGAGCTGTTTTTT. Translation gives CASSLRTGAGGELFF.

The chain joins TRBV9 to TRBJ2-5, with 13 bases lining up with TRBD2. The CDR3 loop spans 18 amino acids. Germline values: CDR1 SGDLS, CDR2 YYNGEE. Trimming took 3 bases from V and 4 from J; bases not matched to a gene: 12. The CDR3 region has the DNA TGTGCCAGCAGCGCAGGGGTCCAACTAGCGGGGGGGCGAGAGACCCAGTACTTC. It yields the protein CASSAGVQLAGGRETQYF.

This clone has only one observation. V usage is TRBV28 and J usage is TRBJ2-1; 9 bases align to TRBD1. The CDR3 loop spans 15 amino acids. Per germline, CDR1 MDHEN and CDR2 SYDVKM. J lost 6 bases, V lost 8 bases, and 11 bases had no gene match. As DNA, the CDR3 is TGTGCCAGCTCAAATCCGGGACAGGGAACCAATGAGCAGTTCTTC. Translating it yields CASSNPGQGTNEQFF.

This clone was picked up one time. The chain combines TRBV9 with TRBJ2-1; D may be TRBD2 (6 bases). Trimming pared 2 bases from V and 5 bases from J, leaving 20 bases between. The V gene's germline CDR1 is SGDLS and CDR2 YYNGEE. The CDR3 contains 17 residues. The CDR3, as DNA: TGTGCCAGCAGCGTTTTTGGCGGAGGGTTACCCGACAATGAGCAGTTCTTC. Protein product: CASSVFGGGLPDNEQFF.

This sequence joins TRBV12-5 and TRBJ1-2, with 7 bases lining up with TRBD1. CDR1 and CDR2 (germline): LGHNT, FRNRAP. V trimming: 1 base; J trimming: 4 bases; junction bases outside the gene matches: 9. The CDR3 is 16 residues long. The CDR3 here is CASGLALGTARYGYTF. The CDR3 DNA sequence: TGTGCTAGTGGTTTGGCTTTAGGGACAGCCCGCTATGGCTACACCTTC.

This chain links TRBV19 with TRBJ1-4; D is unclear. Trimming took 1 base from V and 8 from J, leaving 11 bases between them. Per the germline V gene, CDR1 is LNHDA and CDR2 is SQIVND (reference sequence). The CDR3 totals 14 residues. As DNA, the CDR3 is TGTGCCAGTAGTATAGCAGGTACTCGGGAAAAACTGTTTTTT. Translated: CASSIAGTREKLFF. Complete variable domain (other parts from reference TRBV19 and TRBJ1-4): DGGITQSPKYLFRKEGQNVTLSCEQNLNHDAMYWYRQDPGQGLRLIYYSQIVNDFQKGDIAEGYSVSREKKESFPLTVTSAQKNPTAFYLCASSIAGTREKLFFGSGTQLSVL.

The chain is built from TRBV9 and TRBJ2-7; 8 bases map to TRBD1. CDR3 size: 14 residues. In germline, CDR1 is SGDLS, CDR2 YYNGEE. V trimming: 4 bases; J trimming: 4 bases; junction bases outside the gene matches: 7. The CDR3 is CASSTGQGGYEQYF. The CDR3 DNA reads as TGTGCCAGCAGCACTGGACAGGGTGGGTACGAGCAGTACTTC. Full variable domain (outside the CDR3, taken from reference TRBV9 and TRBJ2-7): DSGVTQTPKHLITATGQRVTLRCSPRSGDLSVYWYQQSLDQGLQFLIQYYNGEERAKGNILERFSAQQFPDLHSELNLSSLELGDSALYFCASSTGQGGYEQYFGPGTRLTVT.

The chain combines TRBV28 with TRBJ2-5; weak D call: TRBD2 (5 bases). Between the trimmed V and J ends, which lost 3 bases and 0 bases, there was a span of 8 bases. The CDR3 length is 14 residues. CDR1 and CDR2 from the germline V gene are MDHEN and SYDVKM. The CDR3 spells CASSFRGYQETQYF. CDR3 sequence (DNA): TGTGCCAGCAGTTTCCGGGGTTACCAAGAGACCCAGTACTTC.

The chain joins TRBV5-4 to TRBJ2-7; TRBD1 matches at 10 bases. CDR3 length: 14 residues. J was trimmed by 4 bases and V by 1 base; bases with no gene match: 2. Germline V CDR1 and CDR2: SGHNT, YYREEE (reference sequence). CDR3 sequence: CASSLMGQGYEQYF. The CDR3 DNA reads TGTGCCAGCAGCTTGATGGGACAGGGGTACGAGCAGTACTTC.

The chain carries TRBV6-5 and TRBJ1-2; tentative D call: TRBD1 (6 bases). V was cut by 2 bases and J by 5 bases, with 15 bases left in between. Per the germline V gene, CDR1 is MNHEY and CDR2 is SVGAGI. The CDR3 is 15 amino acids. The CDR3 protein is CASSYPAGELYGYTF. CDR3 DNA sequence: TGTGCCAGCAGTTACCCCGCAGGGGAGCTATATGGCTACACCTTC.

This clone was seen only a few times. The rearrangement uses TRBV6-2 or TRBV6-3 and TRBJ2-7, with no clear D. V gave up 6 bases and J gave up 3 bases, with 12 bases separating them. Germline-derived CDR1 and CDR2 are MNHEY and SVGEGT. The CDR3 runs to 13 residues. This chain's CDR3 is CASSLDGYYEQYF. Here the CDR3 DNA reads TGTGCCAGCAGCCTCGACGGGTACTACGAGCAGTACTTC.

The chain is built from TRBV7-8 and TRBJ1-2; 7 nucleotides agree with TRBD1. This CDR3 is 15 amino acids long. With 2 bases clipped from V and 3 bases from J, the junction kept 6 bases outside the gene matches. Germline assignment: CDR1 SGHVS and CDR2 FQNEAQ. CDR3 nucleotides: TGTGCCAGCAGCTTACGAGGGGGCAGAGACTATGGCTACACCTTC. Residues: CASSLRGGRDYGYTF.

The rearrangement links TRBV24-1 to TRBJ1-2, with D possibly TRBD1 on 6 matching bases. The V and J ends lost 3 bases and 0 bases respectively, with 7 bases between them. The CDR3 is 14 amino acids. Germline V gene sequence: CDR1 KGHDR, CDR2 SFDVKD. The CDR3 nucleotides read TGTGCCACCAGTGATGCAGGGGCTAACTATGGCTACACCTTC. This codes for CATSDAGANYGYTF.

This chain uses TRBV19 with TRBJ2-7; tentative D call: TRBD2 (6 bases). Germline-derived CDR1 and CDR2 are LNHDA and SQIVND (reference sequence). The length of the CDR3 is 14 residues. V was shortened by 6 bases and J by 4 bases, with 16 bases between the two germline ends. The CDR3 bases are TGTGCCAGTAGGCCGGGACTGGGTATTTACGAGCAGTACTTC. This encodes CASRPGLGIYEQYF.

In nucleotides, the CDR3 is TGTGCCAGCAGTTACGACGGGGTACGGGGCTACACCTTC. Amino acid sequence: CASSYDGVRGYTF. The chain uses TRBV6-2 or TRBV6-3 and TRBJ1-2; D gene unclear. Trimming took 2 bases from V and 8 from J, leaving 12 bases between them. Per germline, CDR1 MNHEY and CDR2 SVGEGT. The CDR3 consists of 13 residues.

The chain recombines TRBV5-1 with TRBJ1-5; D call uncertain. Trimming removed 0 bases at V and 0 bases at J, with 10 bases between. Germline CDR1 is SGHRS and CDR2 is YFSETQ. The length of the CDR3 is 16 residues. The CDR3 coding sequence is TGCGCCAGCAGCTTGGCTGGCAGTTATAGCAATCAGCCCCAGCATTTT. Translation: CASSLAGSYSNQPQHF.

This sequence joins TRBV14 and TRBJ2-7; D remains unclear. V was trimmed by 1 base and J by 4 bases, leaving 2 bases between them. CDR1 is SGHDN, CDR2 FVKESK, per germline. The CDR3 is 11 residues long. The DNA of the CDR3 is TGTGCCAGCAGCCAAGCATACGAGCAGTACTTC. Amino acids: CASSQAYEQYF.

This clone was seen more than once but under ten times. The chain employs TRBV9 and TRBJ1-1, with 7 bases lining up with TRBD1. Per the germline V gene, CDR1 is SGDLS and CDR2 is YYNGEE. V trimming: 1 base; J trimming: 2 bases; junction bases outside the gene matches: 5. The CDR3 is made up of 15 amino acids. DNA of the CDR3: TGTGCCAGCAGCGTATCCGGGACAGATAACACTGAAGCTTTCTTT. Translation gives CASSVSGTDNTEAFF. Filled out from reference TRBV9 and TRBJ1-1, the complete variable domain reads DSGVTQTPKHLITATGQRVTLRCSPRSGDLSVYWYQQSLDQGLQFLIQYYNGEERAKGNILERFSAQQFPDLHSELNLSSLELGDSALYFCASSVSGTDNTEAFFGQGTRLTVV.

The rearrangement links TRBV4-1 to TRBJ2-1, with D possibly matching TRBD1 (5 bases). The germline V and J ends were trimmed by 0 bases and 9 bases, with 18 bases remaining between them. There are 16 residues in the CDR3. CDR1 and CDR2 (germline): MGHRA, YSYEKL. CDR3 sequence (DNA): TGCGCCAGCAGCCAAGAAGGAATCAGGGCGGATGGTGAGCAGTTCTTC. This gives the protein CASSQEGIRADGEQFF.

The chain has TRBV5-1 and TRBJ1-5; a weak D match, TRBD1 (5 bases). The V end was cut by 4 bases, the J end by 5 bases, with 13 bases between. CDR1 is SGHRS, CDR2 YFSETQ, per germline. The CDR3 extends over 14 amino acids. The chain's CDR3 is CASSPEGPHQPQHF. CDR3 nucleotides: TGCGCCAGCAGCCCGGAGGGACCCCATCAGCCCCAGCATTTT.

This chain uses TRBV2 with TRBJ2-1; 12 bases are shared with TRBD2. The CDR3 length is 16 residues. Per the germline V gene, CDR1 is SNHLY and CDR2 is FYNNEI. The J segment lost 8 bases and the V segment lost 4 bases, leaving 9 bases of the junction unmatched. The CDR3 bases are TGTGCCAGCAGTGGCCGACTAGCGGGAGTTCTCGATGAGCAGTTCTTC. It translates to CASSGRLAGVLDEQFF. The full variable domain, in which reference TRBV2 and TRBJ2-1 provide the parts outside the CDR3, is EPEVTQTPSHQVTQMGQEVILRCVPISNHLYFYWYRQILGQKVEFLVSFYNNEISEKSEIFDDQFSVERPDGSNFTLKIRSTKLEDSAMYFCASSGRLAGVLDEQFFGPGTRLTVL.